Below, 12 T cell receptor beta chains from the same sample are listed, as sequenced in a study of OX40 agonist ivuxolimab in advanced cancers. The method was immunoSEQ multiplex PCR; TCRdb's version includes in-frame clones alone and lacks a portion of them. Here the sample spans about 79,000 clones, around 94% being singletons. Here the sequenced sample was CD4+ or CD8+ T cells sorted from blood, taken in a trial of the OX40 agonist ivuxolimab. The receptors were sampled from an adult with an advanced solid tumor such as melanoma, head and neck, liver or kidney cancer.

The V and J genes are TRBV29-1 and TRBJ2-2, with 9 bases fitting TRBD1. From germline, CDR1 is SQVTM and CDR2 ANQGSEA. CDR3 length: 13 residues. The CDR3 region has the DNA TGCAGTGGGACAGGGACAAACACCGGGGAGCTGTTTTTT. Translating it yields CSGTGTNTGELFF.

V and J are TRBV19 and TRBJ2-1; 9 bases match TRBD2. CDR3 length: 15 amino acids. Germline lookup yields CDR1 LNHDA and CDR2 SQIVND (reference sequence). The junction had 6 bases not matched to a gene; V was cut back by 3 bases and J by 6 bases. The CDR3 spells CASSILRGGSNEQFF. DNA of the CDR3: TGTGCCAGTAGTATCTTGCGGGGGGGTTCCAATGAGCAGTTCTTC.

The V call is TRBV7-9, the J call TRBJ2-1, with 9 bases matching TRBD1. Germline CDR1 and CDR2: SEHNR and FQNEAQ (reference sequence). The junction had 4 bases not matched to a gene; V was cut back by 6 bases and J by 10 bases. CDR3 length: 12 amino acids. The CDR3 DNA reads TGTGCCAGCAGTCGGGACAGGGAGGAGCAGTTCTTC. Translating it yields CASSRDREEQFF.

This chain joins TRBV7-8 and TRBJ2-7, with TRBD2 matching over 10 bases. This CDR3 has 17 amino acids. The germline V gene has CDR1 SGHVS and CDR2 FQNEAQ. Losses at the gene ends were 5 bases for V and 6 bases for J; bases not matched to a gene: 16. CDR3 sequence: CASSDPSLLAGALEQYF. The CDR3 DNA is TGTGCCAGCAGCGATCCGTCCCTCCTAGCGGGAGCTCTCGAGCAGTACTTC.

V usage is TRBV7-9 and J usage is TRBJ2-3; the D gene is possibly TRBD2 (6 bases). There are 17 residues in the CDR3. V was pared by 5 bases and J by 2 bases, with 20 bases between. Germline V gene lookup returns CDR1 SEHNR and CDR2 FQNEAQ (reference sequence). CDR3 in amino acids: CASSITLASVSTDTQYF. In DNA form, the CDR3 reads TGTGCCAGCAGCATCACCCTGGCTAGCGTATCCACAGATACGCAGTATTTT.

J is TRBJ1-1 and V is TRBV7-2; weak D call: TRBD1 (5 bases). V gave up 3 bases and J gave up 6 bases, with 11 bases separating them. CDR3 size: 13 residues. Germline CDR1 is SGHTA and CDR2 is FQGNSA. In nucleotides, the CDR3 is TGTGCCAGCAGCTTCCAGGGAAGGTCTGAAGCTTTCTTT. Translation: CASSFQGRSEAFF.

The chain couples TRBV11-1 to TRBJ1-1; a possible D gene is TRBD1 (5 bases). The CDR3 extends over 14 amino acids. The germline V gene encodes CDR1 SGHAT and CDR2 FQDESV (reference sequence). Between the trimmed V and J ends, which lost 0 bases and 3 bases, there was a span of 8 bases. CDR3 in amino acids: CASSLAGEDTEAFF. In DNA form, the CDR3 reads TGTGCCAGCAGCTTAGCAGGGGAGGACACTGAAGCTTTCTTT.

The chain carries TRBV4-1 and TRBJ1-2, with TRBD1 as a possible D gene (6 bases). V was shortened by 1 base and J by 4 bases, with 16 bases between the two germline ends. The V gene's germline CDR1 is MGHRA and CDR2 YSYEKL. This CDR3 has 16 residues. CDR3 nucleotides: TGCGCCAGCAGCCAAGGAGACAGGTCAGGGAGCTATGGCTACACCTTC. It encodes CASSQGDRSGSYGYTF.

Details on this clone: A read error may account for a junction end that differs from germline. The J gene is TRBJ2-7, the V gene TRBV2, with 8 bases aligning to TRBD1. In germline, CDR1 is SNHLY, CDR2 FYNNEI. The length of the CDR3 is 15 residues. The CDR3, as DNA: TGTGCCAGCAGGGAAGGACAGGGAACGTACTACGAGCAGTACTTC. As protein: CASREGQGTYYEQYF.

V and J are TRBV4-2 and TRBJ1-1; D might be TRBD1 (5 bases). Germline values: CDR1 LGHNA, CDR2 YNFKEQ. The V end was cut by 6 bases, the J end by 2 bases, with 10 bases between. The CDR3 length is 13 residues. The CDR3 sequence: CASRGEGNTEAFF. The CDR3 bases are TGTGCCAGCAGGGGGGAGGGAAACACTGAAGCTTTCTTT.

This clone was counted a single time. The chain recombines TRBV15 with TRBJ2-2; 15 positions match TRBD2. The CDR3 is 17 residues long. J gave up 4 bases and V 5 bases, and 5 bases lay outside the gene matches. Germline V gene lookup returns CDR1 LNHNV and CDR2 YYDKDF (reference sequence). The CDR3 DNA reads TGTGCCACCAGCTGGGGACTAGCGGGAGGACCCACCGGGGAGCTGTTTTTT. Amino acid sequence: CATSWGLAGGPTGELFF.

The genes are TRBV10-2 and TRBJ2-3; 8 bases are a match to TRBD2. CDR1 is WSHSY and CDR2 is SAAADI in the germline V gene. With 2 bases clipped from V and 11 bases from J, the junction kept 3 bases outside the gene matches. CDR3 length: 12 amino acids. The CDR3, as DNA: TGCGCCAGCAGTGAGACTAGCGGACGGCAGTATTTT. The encoded protein is CASSETSGRQYF.